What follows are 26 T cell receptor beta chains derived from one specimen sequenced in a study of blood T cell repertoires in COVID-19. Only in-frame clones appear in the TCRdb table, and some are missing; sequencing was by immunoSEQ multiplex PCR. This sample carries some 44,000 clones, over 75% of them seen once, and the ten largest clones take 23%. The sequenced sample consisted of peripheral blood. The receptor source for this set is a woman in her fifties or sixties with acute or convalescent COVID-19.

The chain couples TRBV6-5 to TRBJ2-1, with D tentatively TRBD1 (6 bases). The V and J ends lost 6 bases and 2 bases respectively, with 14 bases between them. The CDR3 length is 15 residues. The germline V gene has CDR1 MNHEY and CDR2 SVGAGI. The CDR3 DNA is TGTGCCAGCAGACAGGGCTTAATAACCTACAATGAGCAGTTCTTC. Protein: CASRQGLITYNEQFF.

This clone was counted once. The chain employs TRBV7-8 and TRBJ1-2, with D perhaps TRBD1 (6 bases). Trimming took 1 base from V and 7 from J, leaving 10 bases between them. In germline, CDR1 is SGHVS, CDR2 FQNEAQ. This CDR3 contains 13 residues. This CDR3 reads CASSLDTGIGYTF. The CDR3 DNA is TGTGCCAGCAGCTTAGACACAGGGATTGGCTACACCTTC.

The CDR3 DNA reads as TGTGCCAGCAGCTTAGATTCGGCAACTAATGAAAAACTGTTTTTT. Its translation: CASSLDSATNEKLFF. This sequence joins TRBV7-2 and TRBJ1-4; D is unclear. CDR3 length equals 15 residues. Germline V gene data show CDR1 as SGHTA and CDR2 as FQGNSA. The germline V and J ends were trimmed by 1 base and 0 bases, with 6 bases remaining between them.

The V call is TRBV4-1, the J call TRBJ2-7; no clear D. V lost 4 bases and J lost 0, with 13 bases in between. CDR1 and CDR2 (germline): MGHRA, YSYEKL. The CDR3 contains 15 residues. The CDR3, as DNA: TGCGCCAGCAGCCTCGAGCAGGAAAGCTCCTACGAGCAGTACTTC. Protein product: CASSLEQESSYEQYF.

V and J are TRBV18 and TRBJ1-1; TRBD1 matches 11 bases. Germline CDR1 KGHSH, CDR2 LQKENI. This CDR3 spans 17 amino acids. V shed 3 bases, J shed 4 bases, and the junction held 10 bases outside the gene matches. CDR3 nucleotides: TGTGCCAGCTCACCCTTGGACAGGGGGCCTCGGGGCACTGAAGCTTTCTTT. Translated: CASSPLDRGPRGTEAFF.

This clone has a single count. The CDR3 loop is CSVEVTQGQPQHF. CDR3 DNA sequence: TGCAGCGTTGAAGTTACCCAGGGTCAGCCCCAGCATTTT. This chain connects TRBV29-1 to TRBJ1-5, with D possibly matching TRBD1 (5 bases). V shed 1 base and J shed 6 bases, with 10 bases lying between them. Germline V gene lookup returns CDR1 SQVTM and CDR2 ANQGSEA. The CDR3 totals 13 residues. Supplemented by reference TRBV29-1 and TRBJ1-5, the full variable domain reads SAVISQKPSRDICQRGTSLTIQCQVDSQVTMMFWYRQQPGQSLTLIATANQGSEATYESGFVIDKFPISRPNLTFSTLTVSNMSPEDSSIYLCSVEVTQGQPQHFGDGTRLSIL.

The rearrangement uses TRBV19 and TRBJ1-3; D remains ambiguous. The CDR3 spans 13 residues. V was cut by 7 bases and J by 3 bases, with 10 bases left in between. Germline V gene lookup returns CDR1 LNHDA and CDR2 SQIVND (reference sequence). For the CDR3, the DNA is TGTGCCAGTACCCCCCCGGTTGGAAACACCATATATTTT. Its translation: CASTPPVGNTIYF.

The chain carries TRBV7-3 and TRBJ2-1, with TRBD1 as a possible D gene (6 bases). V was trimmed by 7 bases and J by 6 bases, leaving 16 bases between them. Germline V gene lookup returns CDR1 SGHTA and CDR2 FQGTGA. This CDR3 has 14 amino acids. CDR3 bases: TGTGCCAGCACCAAAGGTACAGGGTCCAATGAGCAGTTCTTC. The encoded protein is CASTKGTGSNEQFF.

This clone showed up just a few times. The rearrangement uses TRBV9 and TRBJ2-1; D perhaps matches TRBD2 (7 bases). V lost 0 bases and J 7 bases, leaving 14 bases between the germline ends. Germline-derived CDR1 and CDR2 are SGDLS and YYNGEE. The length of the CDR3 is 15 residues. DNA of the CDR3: TGTGCCAGCAGCGTAGGGCGGGGGCGTTGGAATGAGCAGTTCTTC. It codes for CASSVGRGRWNEQFF.

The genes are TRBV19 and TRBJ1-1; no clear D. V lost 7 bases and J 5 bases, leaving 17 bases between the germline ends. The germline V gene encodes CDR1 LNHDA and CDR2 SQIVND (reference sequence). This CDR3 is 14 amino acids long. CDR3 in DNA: TGTGCCAGTATACTTCGGAGTTCGCTTACTGAAGCTTTCTTT. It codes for CASILRSSLTEAFF.

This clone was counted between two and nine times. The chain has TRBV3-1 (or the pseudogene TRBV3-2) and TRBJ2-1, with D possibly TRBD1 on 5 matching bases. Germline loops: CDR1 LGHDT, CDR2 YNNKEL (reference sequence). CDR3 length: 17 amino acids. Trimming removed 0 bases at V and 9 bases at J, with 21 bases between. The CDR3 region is CASSQEQGRVGFGEQFF. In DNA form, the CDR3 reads TGTGCCAGCAGCCAAGAGCAGGGTAGGGTGGGTTTTGGTGAGCAGTTCTTC.

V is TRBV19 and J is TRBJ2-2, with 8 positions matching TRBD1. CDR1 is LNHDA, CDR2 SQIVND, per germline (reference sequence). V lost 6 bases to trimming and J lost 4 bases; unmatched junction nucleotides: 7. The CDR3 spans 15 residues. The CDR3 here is CASRSQGAGTGELFF. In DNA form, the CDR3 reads TGTGCCAGTAGATCCCAGGGGGCAGGCACCGGGGAGCTGTTTTTT. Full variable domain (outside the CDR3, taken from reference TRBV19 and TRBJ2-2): DGGITQSPKYLFRKEGQNVTLSCEQNLNHDAMYWYRQDPGQGLRLIYYSQIVNDFQKGDIAEGYSVSREKKESFPLTVTSAQKNPTAFYLCASRSQGAGTGELFFGEGSRLTVL.

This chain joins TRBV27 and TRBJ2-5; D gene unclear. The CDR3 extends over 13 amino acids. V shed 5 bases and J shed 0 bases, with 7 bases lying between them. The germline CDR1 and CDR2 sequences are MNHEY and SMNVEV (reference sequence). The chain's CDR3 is CASSPYHQETQYF. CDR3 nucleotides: TGTGCCAGCAGTCCGTATCACCAAGAGACCCAGTACTTC.

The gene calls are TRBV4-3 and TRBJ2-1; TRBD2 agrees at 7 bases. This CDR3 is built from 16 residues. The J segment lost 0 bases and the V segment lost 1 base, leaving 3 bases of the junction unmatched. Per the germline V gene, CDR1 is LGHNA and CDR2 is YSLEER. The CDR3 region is CASSQGPGGSYNEQFF. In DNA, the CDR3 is TGCGCCAGCAGCCAAGGGCCGGGGGGCTCCTACAATGAGCAGTTCTTC.

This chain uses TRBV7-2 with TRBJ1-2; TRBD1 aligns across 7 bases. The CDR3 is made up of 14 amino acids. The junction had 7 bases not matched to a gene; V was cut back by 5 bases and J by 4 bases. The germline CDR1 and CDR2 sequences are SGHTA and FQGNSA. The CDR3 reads CASSGQTGTYGYTF. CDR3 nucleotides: TGTGCCAGCAGCGGCCAGACAGGGACCTATGGCTACACCTTC.

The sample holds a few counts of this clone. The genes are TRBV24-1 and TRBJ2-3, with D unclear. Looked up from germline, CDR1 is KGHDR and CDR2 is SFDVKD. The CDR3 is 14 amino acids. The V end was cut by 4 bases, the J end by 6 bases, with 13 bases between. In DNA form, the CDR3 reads TGTGCCACCAGTGAGACCCGAGTGCGGGATACGCAGTATTTT. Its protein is CATSETRVRDTQYF.

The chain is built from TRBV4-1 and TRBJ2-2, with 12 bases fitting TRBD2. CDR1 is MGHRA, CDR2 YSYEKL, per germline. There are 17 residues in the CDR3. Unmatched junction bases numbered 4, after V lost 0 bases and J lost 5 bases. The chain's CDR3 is CASSQELAGGQTGELFF. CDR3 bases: TGCGCCAGCAGCCAAGAGCTAGCGGGGGGGCAAACCGGGGAGCTGTTTTTT.

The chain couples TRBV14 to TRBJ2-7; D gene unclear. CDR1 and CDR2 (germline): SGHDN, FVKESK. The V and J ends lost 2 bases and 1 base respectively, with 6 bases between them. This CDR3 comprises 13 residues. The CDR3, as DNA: TGTGCCAGCAGCCAAATCCAGTCCTACGAGCAGTACTTC. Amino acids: CASSQIQSYEQYF.

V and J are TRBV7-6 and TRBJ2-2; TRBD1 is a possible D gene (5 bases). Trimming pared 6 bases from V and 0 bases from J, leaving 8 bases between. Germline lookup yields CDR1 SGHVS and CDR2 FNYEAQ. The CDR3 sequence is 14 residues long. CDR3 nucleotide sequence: TGTGCCAGCAGTCAGACAGCGAACACCGGGGAGCTGTTTTTT. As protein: CASSQTANTGELFF.

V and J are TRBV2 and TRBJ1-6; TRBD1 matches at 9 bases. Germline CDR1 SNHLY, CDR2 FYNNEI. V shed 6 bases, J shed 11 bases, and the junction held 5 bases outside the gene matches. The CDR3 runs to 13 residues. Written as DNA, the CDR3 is TGTGCCAGCAGCAGGGACAGGGATCCACCCCTCCACTTT. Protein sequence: CASSRDRDPPLHF.

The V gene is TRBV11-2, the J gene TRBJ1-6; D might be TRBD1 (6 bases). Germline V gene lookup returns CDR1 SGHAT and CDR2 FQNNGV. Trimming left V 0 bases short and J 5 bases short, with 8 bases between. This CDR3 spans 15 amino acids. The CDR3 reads CASSLEQGNNSPLHF. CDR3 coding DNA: TGTGCCAGCAGCTTAGAACAGGGAAATAATTCACCCCTCCACTTT. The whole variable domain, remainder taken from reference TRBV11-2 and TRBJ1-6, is EAGVAQSPRYKIIEKRQSVAFWCNPISGHATLYWYQQILGQGPKLLIQFQNNGVVDDSQLPKDRFSAERLKGVDSTLKIQPAKLEDSAVYLCASSLEQGNNSPLHFGNGTRLTVT.

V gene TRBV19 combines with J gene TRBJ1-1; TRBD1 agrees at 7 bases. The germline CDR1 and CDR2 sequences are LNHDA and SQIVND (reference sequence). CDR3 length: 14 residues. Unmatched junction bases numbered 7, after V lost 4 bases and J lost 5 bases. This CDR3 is CASSTDRALTEAFF. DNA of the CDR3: TGTGCCAGTAGTACCGACAGGGCTTTGACTGAAGCTTTCTTT.

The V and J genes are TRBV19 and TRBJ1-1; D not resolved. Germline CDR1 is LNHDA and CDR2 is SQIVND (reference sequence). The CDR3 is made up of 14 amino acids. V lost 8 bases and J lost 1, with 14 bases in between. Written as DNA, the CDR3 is TGTGCCAGTCATGCGCTGGGAGAGAACACTGAAGCTTTCTTT. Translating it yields CASHALGENTEAFF.

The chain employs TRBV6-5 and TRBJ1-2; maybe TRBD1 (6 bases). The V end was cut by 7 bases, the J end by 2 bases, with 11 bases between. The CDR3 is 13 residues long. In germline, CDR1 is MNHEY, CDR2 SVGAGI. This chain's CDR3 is CASKLGQNYGYTF. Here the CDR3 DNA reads TGTGCCAGCAAGCTCGGACAGAACTATGGCTACACCTTC.

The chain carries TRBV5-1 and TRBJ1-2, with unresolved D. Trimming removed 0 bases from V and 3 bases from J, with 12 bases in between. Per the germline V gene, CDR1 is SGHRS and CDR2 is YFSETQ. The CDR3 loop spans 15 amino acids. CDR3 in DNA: TGCGCCAGCAGCTTGGGGACTTCTATTTACTATGGCTACACCTTC. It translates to CASSLGTSIYYGYTF.

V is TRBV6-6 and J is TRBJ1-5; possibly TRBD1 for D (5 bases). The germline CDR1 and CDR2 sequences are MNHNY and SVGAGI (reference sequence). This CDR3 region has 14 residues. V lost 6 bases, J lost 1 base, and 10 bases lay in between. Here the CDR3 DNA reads TGTGCCAGCAGGGAGGGGCGGAGCAATCAGCCCCAGCATTTT. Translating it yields CASREGRSNQPQHF.